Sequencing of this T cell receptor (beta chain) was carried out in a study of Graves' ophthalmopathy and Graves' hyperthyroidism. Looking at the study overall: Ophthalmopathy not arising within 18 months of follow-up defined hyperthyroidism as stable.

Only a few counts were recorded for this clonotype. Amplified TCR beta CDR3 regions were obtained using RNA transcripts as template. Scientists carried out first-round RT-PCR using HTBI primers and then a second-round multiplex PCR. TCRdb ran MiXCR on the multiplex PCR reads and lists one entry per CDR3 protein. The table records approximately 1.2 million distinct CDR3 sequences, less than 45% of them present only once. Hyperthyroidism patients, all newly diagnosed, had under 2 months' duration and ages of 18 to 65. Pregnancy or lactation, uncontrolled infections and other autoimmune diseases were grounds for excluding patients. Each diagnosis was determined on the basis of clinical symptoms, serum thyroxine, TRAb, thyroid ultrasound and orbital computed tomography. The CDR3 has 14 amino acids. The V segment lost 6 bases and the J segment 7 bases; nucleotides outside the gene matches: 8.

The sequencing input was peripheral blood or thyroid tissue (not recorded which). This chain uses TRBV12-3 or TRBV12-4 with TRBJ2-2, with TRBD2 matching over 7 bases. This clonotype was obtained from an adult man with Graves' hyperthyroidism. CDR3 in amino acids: CASSSGGGIGELFF. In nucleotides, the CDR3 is TGTGCCAGCAGCTCGGGCGGGGGAATCGGGGAGCTGTTTTTT.